These 19 T cell receptor beta chains were all obtained from the same sample, sequenced in a study of cytomegalovirus exposure and HLA in healthy donors. 60 Vbeta and 13 Jbeta primers were used in PCR. Method: immunoSEQ multiplex PCR; TCRdb's copy keeps in-frame clones and lacks some. The sample lists approximately 150,000 clones, 71% occurring once. Sequenced sample: PBMCs. The receptors shown here come from a woman in her 30s in good health and CMV-seronegative.

The V call is TRBV6-5, the J call TRBJ1-5, with 7 bases that match TRBD1. Germline CDR1 MNHEY, CDR2 SVGAGI. V dropped 5 bases and J dropped 5; count of bases not matched to a gene: 3. The CDR3 is made up of 13 amino acids. CDR3 in amino acids: CASSLQGHQPQHF. The CDR3 DNA reads as TGTGCCAGCAGTCTACAGGGGCATCAGCCCCAGCATTTT.

The gene calls are TRBV5-1 and TRBJ1-5; TRBD1 matches 7 bases. From germline, CDR1 is SGHRS and CDR2 YFSETQ. The CDR3 sequence is 15 residues long. The junction had 0 bases not matched to a gene; V was cut back by 0 bases and J by 0 bases. CDR3 protein: CASSLGDSSNQPQHF. The CDR3 region has the DNA TGCGCCAGCAGCTTGGGGGACAGTAGCAATCAGCCCCAGCATTTT.

This clone was observed a few times. This chain connects TRBV5-1 to TRBJ2-7, with D maybe TRBD1 (6 bases). Trimming left V 4 bases short and J 6 bases short, with 20 bases between. The CDR3 has 15 amino acids. CDR1 SGHRS and CDR2 YFSETQ come from the germline V gene. CDR3 DNA: TGCGCCAGCAGCCGGACCAGGACAGAAAATGGCGAGCAGTACTTC. This gives the protein CASSRTRTENGEQYF.

The V gene is TRBV5-1, the J gene TRBJ2-2; D unclear. V was pared by 2 bases and J by 10 bases, with 21 bases between. CDR3 length equals 16 residues. In germline, CDR1 is SGHRS, CDR2 YFSETQ. The CDR3 protein is CASSFETAGLGSELFF. Here the CDR3 DNA reads TGCGCCAGCAGCTTTGAAACAGCCGGATTGGGCTCGGAGCTGTTTTTT.

In this sample, this clone turned up once. The chain has TRBV11-2 and TRBJ2-3; 7 bases match TRBD1. In germline, CDR1 is SGHAT, CDR2 FQNNGV. The J segment lost 5 bases and the V segment lost 4 bases, leaving 15 bases of the junction unmatched. The CDR3 consists of 17 residues. CDR3 sequence: CASSSYTGAPHQDTQYF. The CDR3 DNA reads TGTGCCAGCAGCTCGTACACAGGGGCCCCGCATCAAGATACGCAGTATTTT.

Concerning this clone: One end of the junction varies from germline; a read error may be responsible. The chain joins TRBV7-9 to TRBJ2-7; TRBD2 matches at 8 bases. CDR3 length equals 15 residues. Germline loops: CDR1 SEHNR, CDR2 FQNEAQ (reference sequence). For the CDR3, the DNA is TGTTCCAGCAGCTGGCCAGCGGTAGCGGGGTACGAGCAGTACTTC. Its protein product is CSSSWPAVAGYEQYF.

This clone has just a few counts. V and J are TRBV7-7 and TRBJ2-1; D gene ambiguous. Germline CDR1 SSHAT, CDR2 FNYEAQ (reference sequence). V shed 5 bases and J shed 4 bases, with 15 bases lying between them. The CDR3 is 15 residues long. CDR3 in DNA: TGTGCCAGCAGCCTAGAGCCTGCGGCTTACAATGAGCAGTTCTTC. Translation gives CASSLEPAAYNEQFF.

V is TRBV5-6 and J is TRBJ2-1, with 9 positions matching TRBD2. This CDR3 region has 14 residues. Germline lookup yields CDR1 SGHDT and CDR2 YYEEEE. With 1 base clipped from V and 7 bases from J, the junction kept 3 bases outside the gene matches. The CDR3 region is CASSLSGRYNEQFF. The CDR3 DNA sequence: TGTGCCAGCAGCTTGAGCGGGAGGTATAATGAGCAGTTCTTC.

The gene calls are TRBV5-1 and TRBJ2-3, with D possibly being TRBD2 (7 bases). This CDR3 region has 16 residues. V was cut by 5 bases and J by 4 bases, with 20 bases left in between. Germline assignment: CDR1 SGHRS and CDR2 YFSETQ. The CDR3 nucleotides read TGCGCCAGCAGTTATGATCAGGGGAGGGGGGCAGATACGCAGTATTTT. This translates into CASSYDQGRGADTQYF.

The chain carries TRBV29-1 and TRBJ1-5, with TRBD1 identical over 9 bases. The V gene's germline CDR1 is SQVTM and CDR2 ANQGSEA. J gave up 5 bases and V 4 bases, and 3 bases lay outside the gene matches. This CDR3 is 13 amino acids long. As DNA, the CDR3 is TGCAGCGTTGTACAGGGGGCGGATCAGCCCCAGCATTTT. The encoded protein is CSVVQGADQPQHF.

V is TRBV7-3 and J is TRBJ1-2, with TRBD1 identical over 12 bases. This CDR3 is 15 amino acids long. The V gene end was trimmed by 0 bases and the J gene end by 7 bases; junction bases not matched to a gene: 3. CDR1 and CDR2 (germline): SGHTA, FQGTGA. For the CDR3, the DNA is TGTGCCAGCAGCTTAACGGGGACAGGGGGCCGTGGCTACACCTTC. This codes for CASSLTGTGGRGYTF.

In regard to this clone: At one end the junction does not follow the germline gene, possibly because of a read error. The identical CDR3 is also encoded by other nucleotide sequences in the sample. The chain joins TRBV5-1 to TRBJ1-5; D is ambiguous. Germline assignment: CDR1 SGHRS and CDR2 YFSETQ. The CDR3 is made up of 13 amino acids. The CDR3 reads CASRQRENQPQHF. DNA for the CDR3: TGTGCCAGCAGACAAAGGGAGAATCAGCCCCAGCATTTT.

This chain connects TRBV2 to TRBJ2-2; the match to TRBD2 covers 7 bases. Germline trimming cut 7 bases from V and 6 bases from J; bases unmatched to any gene: 11. The germline gives CDR1 SNHLY, CDR2 FYNNEI. This CDR3 has 15 residues. The CDR3 DNA reads TGTGCCAGCACCCGGGCTAGCGGTAGGGCCGGGGAGCTGTTTTTT. This codes for CASTRASGRAGELFF.

The genes are TRBV7-9 and TRBJ2-7; 8 bases are a match to TRBD1. The CDR3 loop spans 14 amino acids. The trim removed 5 bases at V and 4 bases at J, leaving 7 bases unmatched. Looked up from germline, CDR1 is SEHNR and CDR2 is FQNEAQ (reference sequence). The CDR3 nucleotides are TGTGCCAGCAGCCCCGGACAGGGAAGGTACGAGCAGTACTTC. It translates to CASSPGQGRYEQYF. The variable domain in full, with the rest retrieved from reference TRBV7-9 and TRBJ2-7, is DTGVSQNPRHKITKRGQNVTFRCDPISEHNRLYWYRQTLGQGPEFLTYFQNEAQLEKSRLLSDRFSAERPKGSFSTLEIQRTEQGDSAMYLCASSPGQGRYEQYFGPGTRLTVT.

This clone was counted a few times. The chain uses TRBV5-1 and TRBJ2-3; possibly TRBD2 for D (5 bases). Germline V gives CDR1 SGHRS, CDR2 YFSETQ. Trimming took off 6 bases at V and 8 bases at J, with 19 bases between the two ends. The CDR3 extends over 14 amino acids. The CDR3 DNA sequence: TGCGCCAGCAACCCGGTAGAGGGTACGGCTACGCAGTATTTT. Its translation is CASNPVEGTATQYF. The full variable domain, with the rest looked up from reference TRBV5-1 and TRBJ2-3, is KAGVTQTPRYLIKTRGQQVTLSCSPISGHRSVSWYQQTPGQGLQFLFEYFSETQRNKGNFPGRFSGRQFSNSRSEMNVSTLELGDSALYLCASNPVEGTATQYFGPGTRLTVL.

This clone turned up a few times. This chain joins TRBV14 and TRBJ2-1, with 9 nucleotides matching TRBD1. From germline, CDR1 is SGHDN and CDR2 FVKESK. CDR3 length equals 13 residues. J was trimmed by 15 bases and V by 3 bases; bases with no gene match: 9. CDR3 loop: CASSQIRQGEVFF. The CDR3, as DNA: TGTGCCAGCAGCCAGATTCGACAGGGGGAAGTGTTCTTC.

The rearrangement links TRBV5-1 to TRBJ2-3; TRBD2 matches 8 bases. The CDR3 is made up of 15 amino acids. The V and J ends lost 2 bases and 4 bases, in that order; junction bases with no gene match: 6. Germline CDR1 reads SGHRS; CDR2 reads YFSETQ. The CDR3 loop reads CASSFSGIQADTQYF. CDR3 DNA: TGCGCCAGCAGCTTTAGCGGGATTCAGGCAGATACGCAGTATTTT.

This sequence joins TRBV19 and TRBJ1-1; weak D call: TRBD1 (5 bases). Germline CDR1 and CDR2: LNHDA and SQIVND (reference sequence). The CDR3 is 14 residues long. The V and J ends lost 3 bases and 0 bases respectively, with 8 bases between them. The CDR3 is CASSIGQLNTEAFF. DNA for the CDR3: TGTGCCAGTAGTATCGGACAATTGAACACTGAAGCTTTCTTT.

The chain recombines TRBV19 with TRBJ1-2; possible D gene TRBD1, 6 bases. Looked up from germline, CDR1 is LNHDA and CDR2 is SQIVND (reference sequence). Trimming shortened V by 5 bases and J by 4 bases, and 20 bases separated the two germline ends. There are 16 residues in the CDR3. CDR3 region: CASSRFRDTRGYGYTF. CDR3 coding DNA: TGTGCCAGTAGTCGTTTTCGGGACACCAGGGGCTATGGCTACACCTTC.